This passage covers 16 T cell receptor beta chains from one sample sequenced in a study of CD8 T cells in ankylosing spondylitis. Each CDR3 protein gets one entry after TCRdb re-called the 5' RACE reads with MiXCR. The sample comprises tens of thousands of distinct CDR3 sequences, roughly 30% of which are singletons, and roughly three fifths rests with the top ten. What was sequenced was blood, either unsorted or a sorted T cell fraction (not recorded which). These receptors originate from a male donor with ankylosing spondylitis or in good health (not recorded which).

The chain uses TRBV5-4 and TRBJ2-3, with 11 nucleotides matching TRBD2. V shed 4 bases and J 0 bases; nucleotides not matched to a gene: 7. The CDR3 consists of 17 residues. CDR1 SGHNT and CDR2 YYREEE come from the germline V gene (reference sequence). This CDR3 is CASSPRRTSGSTDTQYF. In DNA, the CDR3 is TGTGCCAGCAGCCCGCGGAGGACTAGCGGGAGCACAGATACGCAGTATTTT.

J is TRBJ2-2 and V is TRBV7-3; D uncertain. V was cut by 2 bases and J by 1 base, with 11 bases left in between. CDR1 is SGHTA, CDR2 FQGTGA, per germline. The CDR3 sequence is 16 residues long. The CDR3 nucleotides are TGTGCCAGCAGCTTATCCCGGACGGTGAACACCGGGGAGCTGTTTTTT. Residues: CASSLSRTVNTGELFF. Together with reference TRBV7-3 and TRBJ2-2, the CDR3 gives the full variable domain: GAGVSQTPSNKVTEKGKYVELRCDPISGHTALYWYRQSLGQGPEFLIYFQGTGAADDSGLPNDRFFAVRPEGSVSTLKIQRTERGDSAVYLCASSLSRTVNTGELFFGEGSRLTVL.

The rearrangement uses TRBV5-6 and TRBJ1-2; D gene uncertain. The CDR3 is 14 amino acids. The V end was cut by 6 bases, the J end by 1 base, with 13 bases between. Germline CDR1 SGHDT, CDR2 YYEEEE. DNA for the CDR3: TGTGCCAGCAATGAAGCTCCTGATAACTATGGCTACACCTTC. Its translation is CASNEAPDNYGYTF.

This clonotype occurred a few times. This chain joins TRBV5-1 and TRBJ2-1; D is uncertain. The V and J ends lost 4 bases and 8 bases respectively, with 10 bases between them. Per the germline V gene, CDR1 is SGHRS and CDR2 is YFSETQ. The CDR3 consists of 12 residues. The CDR3 nucleotides are TGCGCCAGCAGCGCCCAATCGGATGAGCAGTTCTTC. It specifies CASSAQSDEQFF.

The table lists this clonotype with many counts. The rearrangement uses TRBV29-1 and TRBJ1-2, with unresolved D. Trimming cost V 4 bases and J 2 bases, with 14 bases left between them. The CDR3 loop spans 14 amino acids. Germline lookup yields CDR1 SQVTM and CDR2 ANQGSEA. Written as DNA, the CDR3 is TGCAGCGTTGTTACTGGACCTGGAAACTATGGCTACACCTTC. Residues: CSVVTGPGNYGYTF.

V gene TRBV30 combines with J gene TRBJ2-3; D call uncertain. Germline V gene sequence: CDR1 GTSNPN, CDR2 SVGIG (reference sequence). The V and J ends lost 1 base and 6 bases respectively, with 11 bases between them. This CDR3 region has 13 residues. The CDR3: CAWSGRLKDTQYF. The DNA for the CDR3 is TGTGCCTGGAGTGGGAGACTCAAGGATACGCAGTATTTT.

This clonotype turned up a few times. The chain employs TRBV20-1 and TRBJ2-2; 9 nucleotides agree with TRBD2. Trimming at V came to 0 bases and at J to 4 bases, leaving 6 bases not matched to a gene. Germline V gene sequence: CDR1 DFQATT, CDR2 SNEGSKA (reference sequence). The CDR3 is 16 amino acids. This CDR3 is CSARDGRGGFTGELFF. In DNA form, the CDR3 reads TGCAGTGCTAGAGACGGGCGGGGGGGCTTCACCGGGGAGCTGTTTTTT.

This clonotype was recorded a few times. This may come from a read error, since a much larger clone is one base off. The rearrangement joins TRBV27 to TRBJ1-5; D ambiguous. The CDR3 is 12 amino acids. V was pared by 4 bases and J by 3 bases, with 4 bases between. Germline V gene sequence: CDR1 MNHEY, CDR2 SMNVEV (reference sequence). CDR3 sequence (DNA): TGTGCCAGCAGTTCTAACAATCAGCCCCAGCATTTT. Protein: CASSSNNQPQHF.

V and J are TRBV12-3 or TRBV12-4 and TRBJ2-1; D is perhaps TRBD1 or TRBD2 (5 bases each). The CDR3 consists of 11 residues. V lost 6 bases and J 15 bases, leaving 15 bases between the germline ends. The CDR3: CASSQGETRFF. The CDR3 nucleotides are TGTGCCAGCAGCCAGGGAGAAACGAGGTTCTTC.

This chain uses TRBV7-6 with TRBJ1-1; the D is unclear. CDR3 length equals 14 residues. Germline CDR1 is SGHVS and CDR2 is FNYEAQ. Trimming removed 5 bases from V and 5 bases from J, with 15 bases in between. CDR3 sequence reads: CASSPNGVGTEAFF. As DNA, the CDR3 is TGTGCCAGCAGCCCAAATGGGGTTGGAACTGAAGCTTTCTTT.

The rearrangement joins TRBV28 to TRBJ1-5, with D unclear. V lost 2 bases and J 0 bases, leaving 8 bases between the germline ends. CDR1 MDHEN and CDR2 SYDVKM come from the germline V gene. The CDR3 totals 15 residues. The chain's CDR3 is CASSLGGISNQPQHF. The CDR3 nucleotides are TGTGCCAGCAGTTTAGGCGGGATTAGCAATCAGCCCCAGCATTTT.

This clonotype was counted only a few times. The chain combines TRBV12-3 or TRBV12-4 with TRBJ1-1, with D possibly being TRBD1 (6 bases). The CDR3 sequence is 15 residues long. V lost 4 bases and J lost 8, with 20 bases in between. CDR3 loop: CASSSRGGLTSEAFF. The CDR3 DNA is TGTGCCAGCAGTTCTAGGGGGGGACTGACCTCCGAAGCTTTCTTT.

This clonotype was detected a few times. J is TRBJ1-5 and V is TRBV7-8; no reliable D call. V lost 2 bases to trimming and J lost 3 bases, with 11 bases between them. The V gene's germline CDR1 is SGHVS and CDR2 FQNEAQ. The CDR3 is made up of 15 amino acids. The CDR3 loop reads CASSLIPGINQPQHF. The CDR3 nucleotides read TGTGCCAGCAGCTTAATACCGGGAATCAATCAGCCCCAGCATTTT.

The V gene is TRBV20-1, the J gene TRBJ2-3; 10 nucleotides line up with TRBD2. Looked up from germline, CDR1 is DFQATT and CDR2 is SNEGSKA (reference sequence). Trimming at V came to 3 bases and at J to 4 bases, leaving 13 bases not matched to a gene. The CDR3 has 17 residues. Written as DNA, the CDR3 is TGCAGTGCTAGTACTAGCGGGATGTCGCCGTTGTCAGATACGCAGTATTTT. This codes for CSASTSGMSPLSDTQYF.

V and J are TRBV19 and TRBJ2-1; TRBD2 is a possible D gene (6 bases). In germline, CDR1 is LNHDA, CDR2 SQIVND (reference sequence). The length of the CDR3 is 14 residues. The V gene lost 3 bases and the J gene lost 10 bases, with 16 bases spanning the gap. The CDR3 DNA is TGTGCCAGTAGTATGGCGGGGTGGGGCGGCGAGCAGTTCTTC. This gives the protein CASSMAGWGGEQFF.

The rearrangement uses TRBV7-9 and TRBJ2-7; no definite D call. The CDR3 is made up of 15 amino acids. V lost 1 base to trimming and J lost 0 bases, with 10 bases between them. Germline V gene sequence: CDR1 SEHNR, CDR2 FQNEAQ (reference sequence). The CDR3 region has the DNA TGTGCCAGCAGCTTAGGTCCTCAGAACTCCTACGAGCAGTACTTC. Translating it yields CASSLGPQNSYEQYF.